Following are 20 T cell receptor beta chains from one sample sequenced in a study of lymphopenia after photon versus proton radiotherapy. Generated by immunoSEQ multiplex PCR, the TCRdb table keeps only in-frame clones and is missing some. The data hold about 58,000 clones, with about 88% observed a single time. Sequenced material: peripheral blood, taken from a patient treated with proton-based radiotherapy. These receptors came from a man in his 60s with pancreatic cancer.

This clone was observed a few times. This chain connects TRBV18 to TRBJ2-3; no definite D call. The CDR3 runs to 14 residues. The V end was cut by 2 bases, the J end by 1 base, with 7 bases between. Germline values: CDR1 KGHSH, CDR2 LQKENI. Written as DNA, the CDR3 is TGTGCCAGCTCACCAGGGTTCGGCACAGATACGCAGTATTTT. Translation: CASSPGFGTDTQYF.

The CDR3 DNA is TGTGCCAGCTCGGCCGTACCTGGGGACACTGAAGCTTTCTTT. The encoded protein is CASSAVPGDTEAFF. The J gene is TRBJ1-1, the V gene TRBV18; no definite D call. Germline-derived CDR1 and CDR2 are KGHSH and LQKENI. The V and J ends lost 6 bases and 3 bases respectively, with 14 bases between them. The CDR3 length is 14 residues. Looking up the rest from reference TRBV18 and TRBJ1-1 gives the full variable domain: NAGVMQNPRHLVRRRGQEARLRCSPMKGHSHVYWYRQLPEEGLKFMVYLQKENIIDESGMPKERFSAEFPKEGPSILRIQQVVRGDSAAYFCASSAVPGDTEAFFGQGTRLTVV.

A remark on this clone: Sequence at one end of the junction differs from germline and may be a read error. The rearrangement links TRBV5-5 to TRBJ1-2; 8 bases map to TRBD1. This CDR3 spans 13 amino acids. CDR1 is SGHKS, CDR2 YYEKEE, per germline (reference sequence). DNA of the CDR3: TGTGCCAGCAGTTTGGACAGGGTGGTCCTCTACACCTTC. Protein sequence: CASSLDRVVLYTF.

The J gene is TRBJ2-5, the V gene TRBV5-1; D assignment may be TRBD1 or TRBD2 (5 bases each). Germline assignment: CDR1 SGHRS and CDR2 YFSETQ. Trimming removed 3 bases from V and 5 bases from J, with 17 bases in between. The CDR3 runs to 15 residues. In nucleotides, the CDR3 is TGCGCCAGCAGCTCGGGACCTAGGGAACCGGAGACCCAGTACTTC. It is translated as CASSSGPREPETQYF.

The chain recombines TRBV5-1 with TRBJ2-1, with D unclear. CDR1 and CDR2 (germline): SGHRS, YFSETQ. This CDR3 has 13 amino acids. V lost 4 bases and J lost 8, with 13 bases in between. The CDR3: CASSDHFGDEQFF. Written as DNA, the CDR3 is TGCGCCAGCAGCGACCACTTTGGTGATGAGCAGTTCTTC. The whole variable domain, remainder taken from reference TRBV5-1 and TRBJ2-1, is KAGVTQTPRYLIKTRGQQVTLSCSPISGHRSVSWYQQTPGQGLQFLFEYFSETQRNKGNFPGRFSGRQFSNSRSEMNVSTLELGDSALYLCASSDHFGDEQFFGPGTRLTVL.

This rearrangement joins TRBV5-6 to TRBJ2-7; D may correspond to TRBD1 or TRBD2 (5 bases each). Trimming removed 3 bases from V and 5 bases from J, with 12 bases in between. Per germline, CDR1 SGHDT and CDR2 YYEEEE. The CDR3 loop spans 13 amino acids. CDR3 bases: TGTGCCAGCAGCTCGGGGCCCCGGCACGAGCAGTACTTC. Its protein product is CASSSGPRHEQYF.

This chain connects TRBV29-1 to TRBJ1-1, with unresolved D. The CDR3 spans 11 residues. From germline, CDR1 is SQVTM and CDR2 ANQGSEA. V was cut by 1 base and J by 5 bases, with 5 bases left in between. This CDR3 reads CSVEGRTEAFF. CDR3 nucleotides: TGCAGCGTTGAAGGCAGGACTGAAGCTTTCTTT.

This CDR3 is CASTQFNEQFF. The CDR3, as DNA: TGTGCCAGCACTCAGTTTAATGAGCAGTTCTTC. The rearrangement uses TRBV2 and TRBJ2-1; D ambiguous. This CDR3 spans 11 amino acids. The V and J ends lost 7 bases and 7 bases respectively, with 8 bases between them. CDR1 and CDR2 from the germline V gene are SNHLY and FYNNEI.

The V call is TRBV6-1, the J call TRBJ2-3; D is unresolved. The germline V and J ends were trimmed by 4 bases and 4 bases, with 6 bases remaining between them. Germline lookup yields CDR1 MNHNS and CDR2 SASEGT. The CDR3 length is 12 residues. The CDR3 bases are TGTGCCAGCAGTGTCGCGGCAGATACGCAGTATTTT. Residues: CASSVAADTQYF.

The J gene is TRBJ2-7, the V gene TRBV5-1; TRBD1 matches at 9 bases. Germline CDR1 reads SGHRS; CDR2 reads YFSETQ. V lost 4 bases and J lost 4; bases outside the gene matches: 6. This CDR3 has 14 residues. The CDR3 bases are TGCGCCAGCAGCGAGGACAGGGGAGGGTACGAGCAGTACTTC. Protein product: CASSEDRGGYEQYF.

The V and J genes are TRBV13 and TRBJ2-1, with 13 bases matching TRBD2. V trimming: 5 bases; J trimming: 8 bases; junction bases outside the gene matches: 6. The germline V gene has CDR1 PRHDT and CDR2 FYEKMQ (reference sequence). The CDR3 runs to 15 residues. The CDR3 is CASSQTSGRIHEQFF. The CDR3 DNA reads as TGTGCCAGCAGCCAGACTAGCGGGAGGATACATGAGCAGTTCTTC.

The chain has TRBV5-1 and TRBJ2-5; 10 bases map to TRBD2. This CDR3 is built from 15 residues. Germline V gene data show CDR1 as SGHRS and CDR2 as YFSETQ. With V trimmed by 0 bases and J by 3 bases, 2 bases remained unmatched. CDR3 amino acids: CASSLAGLAEETQYF. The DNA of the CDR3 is TGCGCCAGCAGCTTGGCCGGACTAGCGGAAGAGACCCAGTACTTC.

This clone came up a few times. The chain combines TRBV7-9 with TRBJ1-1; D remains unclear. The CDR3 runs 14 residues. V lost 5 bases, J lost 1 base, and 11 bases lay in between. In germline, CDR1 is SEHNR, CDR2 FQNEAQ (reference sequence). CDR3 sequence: CASSHDPGNTEAFF. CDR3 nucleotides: TGTGCCAGCAGCCACGACCCGGGGAACACTGAAGCTTTCTTT.

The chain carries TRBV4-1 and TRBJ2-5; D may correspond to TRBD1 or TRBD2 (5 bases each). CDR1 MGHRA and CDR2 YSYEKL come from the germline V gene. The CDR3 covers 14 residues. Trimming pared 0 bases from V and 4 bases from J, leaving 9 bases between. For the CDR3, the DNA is TGCGCCAGCAGCCAAGAGCCGGGACGAGAGACCCAGTACTTC. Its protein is CASSQEPGRETQYF.

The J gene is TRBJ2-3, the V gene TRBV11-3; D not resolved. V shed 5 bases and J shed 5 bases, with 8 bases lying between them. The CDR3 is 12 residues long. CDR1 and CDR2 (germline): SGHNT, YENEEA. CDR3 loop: CASSPPGDTQYF. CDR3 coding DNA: TGTGCCAGCAGCCCCCCAGGAGATACGCAGTATTTT.

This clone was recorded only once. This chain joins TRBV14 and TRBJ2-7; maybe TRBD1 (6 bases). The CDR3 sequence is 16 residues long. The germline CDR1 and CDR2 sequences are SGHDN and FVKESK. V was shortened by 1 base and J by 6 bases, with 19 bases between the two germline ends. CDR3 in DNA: TGTGCCAGCAGCCAAGCCTGGACAGCACCCAGCGGCGAGCAGTACTTC. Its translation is CASSQAWTAPSGEQYF.

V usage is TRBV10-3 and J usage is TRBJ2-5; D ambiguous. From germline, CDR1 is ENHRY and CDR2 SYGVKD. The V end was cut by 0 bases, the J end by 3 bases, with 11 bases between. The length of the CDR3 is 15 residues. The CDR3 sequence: CAISESTSLEETQYF. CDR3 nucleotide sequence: TGTGCCATCAGTGAGTCGACCTCGCTGGAAGAGACCCAGTACTTC.

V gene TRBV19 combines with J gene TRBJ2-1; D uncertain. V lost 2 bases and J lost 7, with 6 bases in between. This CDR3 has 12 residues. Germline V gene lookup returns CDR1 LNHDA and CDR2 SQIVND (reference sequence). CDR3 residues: CASSIYPNEQFF. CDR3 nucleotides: TGTGCCAGTAGTATATACCCGAATGAGCAGTTCTTC.

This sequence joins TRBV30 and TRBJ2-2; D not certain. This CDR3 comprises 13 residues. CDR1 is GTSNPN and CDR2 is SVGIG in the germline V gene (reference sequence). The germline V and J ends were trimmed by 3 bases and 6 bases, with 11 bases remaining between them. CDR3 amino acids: CAWRPGGSGELFF. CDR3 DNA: TGTGCCTGGAGACCCGGTGGATCCGGGGAGCTGTTTTTT. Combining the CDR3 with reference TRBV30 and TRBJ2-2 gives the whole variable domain SQTIHQWPATLVQPVGSPLSLECTVEGTSNPNLYWYRQAAGRGLQLLFYSVGIGQISSEVPQNLSASRPQDRQFILSSKKLLLSDSGFYLCAWRPGGSGELFFGEGSRLTVL.

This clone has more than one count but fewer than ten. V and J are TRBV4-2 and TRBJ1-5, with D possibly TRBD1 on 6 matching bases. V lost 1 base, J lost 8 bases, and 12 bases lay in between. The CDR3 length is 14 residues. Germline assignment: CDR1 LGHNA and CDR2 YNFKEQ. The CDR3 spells CASSQVDRSEPQHF. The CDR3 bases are TGTGCCAGCAGCCAAGTCGACAGGAGTGAGCCCCAGCATTTT.